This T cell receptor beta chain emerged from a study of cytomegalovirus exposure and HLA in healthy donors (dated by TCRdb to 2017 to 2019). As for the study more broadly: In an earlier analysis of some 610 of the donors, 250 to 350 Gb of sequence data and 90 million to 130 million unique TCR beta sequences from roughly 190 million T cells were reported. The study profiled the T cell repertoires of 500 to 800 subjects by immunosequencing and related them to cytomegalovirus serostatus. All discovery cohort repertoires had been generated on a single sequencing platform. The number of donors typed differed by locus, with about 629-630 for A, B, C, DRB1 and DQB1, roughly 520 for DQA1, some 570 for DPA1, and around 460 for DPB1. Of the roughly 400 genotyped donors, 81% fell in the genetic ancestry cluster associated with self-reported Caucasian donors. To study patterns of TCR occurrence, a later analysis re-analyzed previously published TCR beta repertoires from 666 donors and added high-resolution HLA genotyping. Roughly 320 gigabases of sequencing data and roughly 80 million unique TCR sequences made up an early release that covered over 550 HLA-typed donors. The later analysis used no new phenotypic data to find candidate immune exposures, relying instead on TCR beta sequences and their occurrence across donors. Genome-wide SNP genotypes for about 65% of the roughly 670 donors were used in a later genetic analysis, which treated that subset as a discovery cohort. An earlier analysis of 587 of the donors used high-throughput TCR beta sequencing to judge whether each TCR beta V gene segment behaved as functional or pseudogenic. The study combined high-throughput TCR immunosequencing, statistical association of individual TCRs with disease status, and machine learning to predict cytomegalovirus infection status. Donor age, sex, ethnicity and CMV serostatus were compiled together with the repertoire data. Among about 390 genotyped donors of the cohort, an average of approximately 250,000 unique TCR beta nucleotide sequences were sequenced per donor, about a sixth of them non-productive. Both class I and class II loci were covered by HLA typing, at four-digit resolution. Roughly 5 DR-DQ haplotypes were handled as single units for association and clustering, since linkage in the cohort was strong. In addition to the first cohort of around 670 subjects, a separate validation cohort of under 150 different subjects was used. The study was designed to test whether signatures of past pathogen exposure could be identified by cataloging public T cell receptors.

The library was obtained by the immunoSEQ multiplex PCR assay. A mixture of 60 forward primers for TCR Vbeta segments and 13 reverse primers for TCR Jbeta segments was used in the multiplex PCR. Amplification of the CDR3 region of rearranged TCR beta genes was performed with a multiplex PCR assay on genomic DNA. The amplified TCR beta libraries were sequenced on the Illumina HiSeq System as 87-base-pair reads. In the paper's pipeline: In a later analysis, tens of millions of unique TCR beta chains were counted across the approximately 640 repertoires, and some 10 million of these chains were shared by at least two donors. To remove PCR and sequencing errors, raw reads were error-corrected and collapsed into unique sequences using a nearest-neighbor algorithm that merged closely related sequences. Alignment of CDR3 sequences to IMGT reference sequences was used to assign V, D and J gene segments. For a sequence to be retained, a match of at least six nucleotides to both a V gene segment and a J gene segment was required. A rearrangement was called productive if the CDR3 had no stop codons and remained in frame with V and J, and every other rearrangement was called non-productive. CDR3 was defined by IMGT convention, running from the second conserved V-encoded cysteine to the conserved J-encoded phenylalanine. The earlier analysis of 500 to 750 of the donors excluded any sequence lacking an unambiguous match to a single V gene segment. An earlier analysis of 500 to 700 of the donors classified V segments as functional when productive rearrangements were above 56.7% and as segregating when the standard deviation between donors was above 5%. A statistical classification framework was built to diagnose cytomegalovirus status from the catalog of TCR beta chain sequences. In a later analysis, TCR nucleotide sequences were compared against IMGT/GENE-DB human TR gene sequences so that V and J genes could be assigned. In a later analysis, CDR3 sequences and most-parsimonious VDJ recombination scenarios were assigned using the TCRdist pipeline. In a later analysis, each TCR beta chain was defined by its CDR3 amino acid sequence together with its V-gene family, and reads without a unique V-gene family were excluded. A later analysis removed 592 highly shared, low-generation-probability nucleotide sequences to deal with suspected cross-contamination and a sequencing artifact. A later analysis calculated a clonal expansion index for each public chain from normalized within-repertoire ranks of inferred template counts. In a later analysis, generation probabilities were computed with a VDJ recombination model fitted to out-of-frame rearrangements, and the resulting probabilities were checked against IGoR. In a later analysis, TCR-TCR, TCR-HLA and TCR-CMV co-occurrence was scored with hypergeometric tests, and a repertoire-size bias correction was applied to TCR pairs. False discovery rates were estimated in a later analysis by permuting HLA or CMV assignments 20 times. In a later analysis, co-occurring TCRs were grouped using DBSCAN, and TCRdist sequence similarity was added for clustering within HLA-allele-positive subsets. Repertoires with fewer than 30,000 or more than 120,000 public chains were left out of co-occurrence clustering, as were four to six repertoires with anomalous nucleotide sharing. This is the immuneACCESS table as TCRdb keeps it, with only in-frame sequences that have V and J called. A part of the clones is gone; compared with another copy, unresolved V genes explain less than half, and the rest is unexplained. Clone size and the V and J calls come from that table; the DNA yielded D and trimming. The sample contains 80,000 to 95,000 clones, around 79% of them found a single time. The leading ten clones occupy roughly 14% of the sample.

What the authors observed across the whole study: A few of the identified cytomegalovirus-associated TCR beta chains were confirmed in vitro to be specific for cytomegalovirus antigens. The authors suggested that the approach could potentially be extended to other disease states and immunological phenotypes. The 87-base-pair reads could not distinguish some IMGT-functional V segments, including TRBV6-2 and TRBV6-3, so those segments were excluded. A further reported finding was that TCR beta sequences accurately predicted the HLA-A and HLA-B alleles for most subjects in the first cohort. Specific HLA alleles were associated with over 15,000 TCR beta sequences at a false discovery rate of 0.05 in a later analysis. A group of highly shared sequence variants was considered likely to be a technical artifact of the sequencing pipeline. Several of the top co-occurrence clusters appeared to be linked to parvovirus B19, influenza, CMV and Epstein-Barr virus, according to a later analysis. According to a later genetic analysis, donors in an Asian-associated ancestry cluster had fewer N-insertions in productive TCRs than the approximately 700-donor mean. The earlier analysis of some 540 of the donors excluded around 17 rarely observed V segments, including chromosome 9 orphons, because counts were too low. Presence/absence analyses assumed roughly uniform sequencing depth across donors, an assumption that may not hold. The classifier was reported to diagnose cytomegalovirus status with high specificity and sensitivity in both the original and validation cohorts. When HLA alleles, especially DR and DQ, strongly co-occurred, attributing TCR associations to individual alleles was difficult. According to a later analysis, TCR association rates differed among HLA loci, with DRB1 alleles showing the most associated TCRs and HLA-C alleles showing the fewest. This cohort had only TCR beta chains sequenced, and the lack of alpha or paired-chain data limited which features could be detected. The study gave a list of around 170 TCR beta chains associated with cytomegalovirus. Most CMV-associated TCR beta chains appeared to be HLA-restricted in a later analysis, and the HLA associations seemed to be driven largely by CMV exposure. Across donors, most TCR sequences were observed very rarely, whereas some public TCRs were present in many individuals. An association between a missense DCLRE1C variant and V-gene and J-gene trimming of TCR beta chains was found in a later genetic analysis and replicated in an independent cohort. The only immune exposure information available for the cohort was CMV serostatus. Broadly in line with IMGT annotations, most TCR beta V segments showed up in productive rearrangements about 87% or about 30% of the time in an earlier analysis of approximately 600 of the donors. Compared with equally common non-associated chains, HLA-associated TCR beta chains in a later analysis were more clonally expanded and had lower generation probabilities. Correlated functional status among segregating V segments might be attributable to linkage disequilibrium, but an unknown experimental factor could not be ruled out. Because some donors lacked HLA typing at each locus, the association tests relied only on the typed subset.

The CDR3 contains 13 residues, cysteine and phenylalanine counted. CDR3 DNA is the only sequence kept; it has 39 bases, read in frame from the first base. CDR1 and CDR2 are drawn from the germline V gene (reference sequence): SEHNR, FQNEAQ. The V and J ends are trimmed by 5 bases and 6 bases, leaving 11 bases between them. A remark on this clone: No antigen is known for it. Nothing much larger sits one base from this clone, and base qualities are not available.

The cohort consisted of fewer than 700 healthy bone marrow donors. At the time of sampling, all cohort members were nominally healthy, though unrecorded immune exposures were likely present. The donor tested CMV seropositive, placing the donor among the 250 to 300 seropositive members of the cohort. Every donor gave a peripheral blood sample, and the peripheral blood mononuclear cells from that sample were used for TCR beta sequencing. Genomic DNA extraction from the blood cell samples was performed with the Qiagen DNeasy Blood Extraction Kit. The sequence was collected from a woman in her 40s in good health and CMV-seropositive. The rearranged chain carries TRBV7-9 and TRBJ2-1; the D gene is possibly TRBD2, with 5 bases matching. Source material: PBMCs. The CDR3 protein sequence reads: CASSVGGSNEQFF. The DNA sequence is TGTGCCAGCAGCGTTGGAGGAAGCAATGAGCAGTTCTTC.